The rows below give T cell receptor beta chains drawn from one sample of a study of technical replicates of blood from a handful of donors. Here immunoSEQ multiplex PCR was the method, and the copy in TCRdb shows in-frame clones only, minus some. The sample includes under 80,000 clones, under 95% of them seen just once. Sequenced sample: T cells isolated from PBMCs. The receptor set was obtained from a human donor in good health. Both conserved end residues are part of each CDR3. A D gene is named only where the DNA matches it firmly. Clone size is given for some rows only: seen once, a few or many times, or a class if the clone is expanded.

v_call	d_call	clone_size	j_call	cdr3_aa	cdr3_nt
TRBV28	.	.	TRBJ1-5	CASSLGARRDQPQHF	TGTGCCAGCAGTTTAGGGGCCCGGAGGGATCAGCCCCAGCATTTT
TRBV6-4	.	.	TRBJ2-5	CASSLGDNQETQYF	TGTGCCAGCAGCTTAGGGGACAACCAAGAGACCCAGTACTTC
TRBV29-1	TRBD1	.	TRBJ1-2	CSVRGQVDYGYTF	TGCAGCGTCCGTGGACAGGTCGACTATGGCTACACCTTC
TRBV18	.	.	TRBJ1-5	CASSDVAYSNQPQHF	TGTGCCAGCTCAGATGTAGCTTATAGCAATCAGCCCCAGCATTTT
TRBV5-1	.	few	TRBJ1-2	CASSTQGDYGYTF	TGCGCCAGCAGCACTCAGGGTGACTATGGCTACACCTTC
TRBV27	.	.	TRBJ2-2	CASSLALLDGELFF	TGTGCCAGCAGCCTTGCCTTATTAGACGGGGAGCTGTTTTTT
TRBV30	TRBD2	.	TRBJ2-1	CAWSVSRSSGSYNEQFF	TGTGCCTGGAGCGTCTCGAGGTCTAGCGGATCCTACAATGAGCAGTTCTTC
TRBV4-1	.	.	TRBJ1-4	CASSLALWREGFSEKLFF	TGCGCCAGCAGTTTGGCCTTGTGGAGGGAAGGATTTAGTGAAAAACTGTTTTTT
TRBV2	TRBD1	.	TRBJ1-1	CASSQRTGTGGLNTEAFF	TGTGCCAGCAGCCAAAGGACCGGGACAGGGGGCCTGAACACTGAAGCTTTCTTT
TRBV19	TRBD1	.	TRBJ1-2	CASHTFAWDSNYGYTF	TGTGCCAGTCACACCTTTGCCTGGGACAGCAACTATGGCTACACCTTC
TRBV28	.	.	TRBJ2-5	CASSLREETQYF	TGTGCCAGCAGTTTGAGGGAAGAGACCCAGTACTTC
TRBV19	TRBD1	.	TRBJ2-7	CASSIRGTAHSEQYF	TGTGCCAGTAGTATTAGGGGGACAGCTCACTCCGAGCAGTACTTC
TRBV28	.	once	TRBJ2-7	CATKPQDYEQYF	TGTGCCACTAAACCACAGGACTACGAGCAGTACTTC
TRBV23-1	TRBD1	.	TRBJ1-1	CASNLLRGNSTEAFF	TGCGCCAGCAACTTGCTCAGGGGGAATTCCACTGAAGCTTTCTTT
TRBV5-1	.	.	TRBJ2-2	CASSLQRTATTGELFF	TGCGCCAGCAGCTTGCAAAGGACAGCAACCACCGGGGAGCTGTTTTTT
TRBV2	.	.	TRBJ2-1	CARETPSSYNEQFF	TGTGCCAGGGAGACTCCCAGCTCCTACAATGAGCAGTTCTTC
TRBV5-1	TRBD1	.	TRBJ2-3	CASSPGQTGSRTDTQYF	TGCGCCAGCAGCCCGGGACAGACAGGGTCTCGCACAGATACGCAGTATTTT
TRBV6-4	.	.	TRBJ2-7	CASSDSWRDQYEQYF	TGTGCCAGCAGTGACTCGTGGCGGGACCAGTACGAGCAGTACTTC
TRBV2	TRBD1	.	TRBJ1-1	CASSTDRGIPEAFF	TGTGCCAGTAGTACCGACAGGGGTATTCCTGAAGCTTTCTTT
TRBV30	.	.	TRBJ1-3	CAWSKKGVRDRSGNTIYF	TGTGCCTGGAGCAAAAAGGGGGTCCGGGACCGAAGTGGAAACACCATATATTTT
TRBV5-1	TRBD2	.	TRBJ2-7	CASSPASGKNYEQYF	TGCGCCAGCAGCCCGGCTAGCGGGAAGAACTACGAGCAGTACTTC
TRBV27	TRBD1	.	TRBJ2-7	CASSLRQGSYEQYF	TGTGCCAGCAGTTTGAGACAGGGGAGCTACGAGCAGTACTTC
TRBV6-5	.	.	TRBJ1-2	CASKIRQVAYGYTF	TGTGCCAGCAAAATCAGGCAGGTGGCCTATGGCTACACCTTC
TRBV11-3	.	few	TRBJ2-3	CASSFLATETQYF	TGTGCCAGCAGCTTTCTGGCGACAGAGACGCAGTATTTT
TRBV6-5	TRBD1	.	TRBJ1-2	CASSYSAGGDRVGYTF	TGTGCCAGCAGTTACTCAGCTGGAGGGGACAGGGTCGGCTACACCTTC
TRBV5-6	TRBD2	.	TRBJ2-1	CASSYLAGSTNEQFF	TGTGCCAGCAGCTACCTAGCGGGAAGTACAAATGAGCAGTTCTTC
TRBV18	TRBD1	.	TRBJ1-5	CASSPRTGGLDQPQHF	TGTGCCAGCTCACCACGGACAGGGGGACTCGATCAGCCCCAGCATTTT
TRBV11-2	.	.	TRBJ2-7	CASSLIGGAYREQYF	TGTGCCAGCAGCTTAATTGGGGGGGCGTATCGCGAGCAGTACTTC
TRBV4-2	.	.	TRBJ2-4	CASSVRLVQENIQYF	TGTGCCAGCAGCGTCCGACTAGTTCAGGAAAACATTCAGTACTTC
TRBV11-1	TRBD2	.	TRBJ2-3	CASSFRSGGLGTDTQYF	TGTGCCAGCAGCTTCCGGAGCGGGGGCCTTGGCACAGATACGCAGTATTTT
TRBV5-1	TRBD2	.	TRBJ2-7	CASSAGLAYEQYF	TGCGCCAGCAGCGCGGGACTAGCCTACGAGCAGTACTTC
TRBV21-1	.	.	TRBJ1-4	CASSKKGERNEKLFF	TGTGCCAGCAGCAAAAAAGGGGAAAGGAACGAAAAACTGTTTTTT
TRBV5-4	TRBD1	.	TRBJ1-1	CASSIQGTGNTEAFF	TGTGCCAGCAGCATACAGGGGACAGGAAACACTGAAGCTTTCTTT
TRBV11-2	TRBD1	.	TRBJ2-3	CASSLIRQGQGLSDTQYF	TGTGCCAGCAGCCTAATCCGACAGGGGCAGGGGCTATCCGATACGCAGTATTTT
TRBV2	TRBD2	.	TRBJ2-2	CASRPRTSDSNTGELFF	TGTGCCAGCAGACCCCGGACTAGCGACTCGAACACCGGGGAGCTGTTTTTT
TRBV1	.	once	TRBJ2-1	CTSSRVRTPDEQFF	TGCACCAGCAGCCGGGTACGGACTCCCGATGAGCAGTTCTTC
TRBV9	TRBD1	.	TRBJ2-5	CASSADRGQETQYF	TGTGCCAGCAGCGCGGACAGGGGACAAGAGACCCAGTACTTC
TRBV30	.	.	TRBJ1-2	CAWSFTWTETSYGYTF	TGTGCCTGGAGTTTCACTTGGACAGAAACCTCCTATGGCTACACCTTC
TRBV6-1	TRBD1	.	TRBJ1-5	CASAGQGHNQPQHF	TGTGCCAGCGCGGGACAGGGGCATAATCAGCCCCAGCATTTT
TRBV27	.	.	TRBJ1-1	CASSYRHGGTEAFF	TGTGCCAGCAGTTACCGACACGGGGGCACTGAAGCTTTCTTT
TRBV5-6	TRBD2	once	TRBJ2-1	CASSLVSGSGNEQFF	TGTGCCAGCAGCTTGGTAAGCGGGAGCGGAAATGAGCAGTTCTTC
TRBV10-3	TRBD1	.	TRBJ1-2	CAISEPGQGGGYTF	TGTGCCATCAGTGAGCCGGGACAGGGAGGGGGCTACACCTTC
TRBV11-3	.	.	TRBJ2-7	CASSDSYEQYF	TGTGCCAGCAGCGACAGCTACGAGCAGTACTTC